The next 3 T cell receptor beta chains were all read from a single sample in a study of blood T cells in healthy people across ages. Primed by a sample-barcoded 5' primer and a J-beta primer mix, a second PCR proceeded for roughly 6 to 12 cycles. TCRdb passed the 5' RACE reads through MiXCR, listing each CDR3 protein once. This sample has approximately 800,000 distinct CDR3 sequences; 45% to 70% occur once, and the top ten carry roughly 25%. Sequences were obtained from blood. The receptors come from a man aged 35-49 years in good health.

There are a few counts of this clonotype. J is TRBJ2-5 and V is TRBV4-1; 10 nucleotides align to TRBD2. Germline trimming cut 6 bases from V and 5 bases from J; bases unmatched to any gene: 12. The CDR3 runs to 16 residues. CDR1 is MGHRA and CDR2 is YSYEKL in the germline V gene. Here the CDR3 reads CASSQLAGGPGETQYF. CDR3 nucleotides: TGCGCCAGCAGTCAATTAGCGGGAGGACCAGGGGAGACCCAGTACTTC.

The chain recombines TRBV20-1 with TRBJ2-1; D gene unclear. Trimming shortened V by 6 bases and J by 8 bases, and 14 bases separated the two germline ends. Looked up from germline, CDR1 is DFQATT and CDR2 is SNEGSKA (reference sequence). The CDR3 has 12 residues. CDR3 residues: CSADSQSDEQFF. The DNA of the CDR3 is TGCAGTGCAGACTCCCAATCCGATGAGCAGTTCTTC.

The chain links TRBV12-3 or TRBV12-4 to TRBJ2-5; 7 nucleotides agree with TRBD2. The CDR3 has 13 amino acids. V trimming: 7 bases; J trimming: 4 bases; junction bases outside the gene matches: 6. The DNA for the CDR3 is TGTGCCAGCAAGGGCGGGAGTACAGAGACCCAGTACTTC. Translating gives CASKGGSTETQYF.